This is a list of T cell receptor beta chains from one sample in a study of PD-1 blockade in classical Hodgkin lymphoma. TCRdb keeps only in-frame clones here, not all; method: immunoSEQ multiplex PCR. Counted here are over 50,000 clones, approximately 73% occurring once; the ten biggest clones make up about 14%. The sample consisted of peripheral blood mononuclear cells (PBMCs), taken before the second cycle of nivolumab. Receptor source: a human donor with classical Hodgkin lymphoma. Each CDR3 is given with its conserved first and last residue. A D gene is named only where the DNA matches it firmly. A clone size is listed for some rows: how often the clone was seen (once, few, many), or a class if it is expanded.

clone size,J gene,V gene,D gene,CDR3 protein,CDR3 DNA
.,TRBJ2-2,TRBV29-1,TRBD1,CSFRGLGTGELFF,TGCAGCTTTAGGGGGCTGGGCACCGGGGAGCTGTTTTTT
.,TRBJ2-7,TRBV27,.,CATGSQIVPATYEQYF,TGTGCCACCGGGAGCCAAATAGTCCCAGCTACCTACGAGCAGTACTTC
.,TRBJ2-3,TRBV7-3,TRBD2,CASSLRASGSADTQYF,TGTGCCAGCAGCTTGAGGGCGAGCGGGAGCGCAGATACGCAGTATTTT
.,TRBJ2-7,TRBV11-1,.,CASSLRQGSTYEQYF,TGTGCCAGCAGCTTACGGCAGGGTTCCACCTACGAGCAGTACTTC
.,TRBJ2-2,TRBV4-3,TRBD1,CASSQRQGHTGELFF,TGCGCCAGCAGCCAAAGACAGGGACACACCGGGGAGCTGTTTTTT
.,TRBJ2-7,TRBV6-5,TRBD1,CASSSLTGGHEQYF,TGTGCCAGCAGTTCGCTAACAGGGGGCCACGAGCAGTACTTC
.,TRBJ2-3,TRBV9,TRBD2,CASSTSPAGIADTQYF,TGTGCCAGCAGCACGAGTCCAGCGGGAATAGCAGATACGCAGTATTTT
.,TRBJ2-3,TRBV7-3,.,CASRIGSGTDTQYF,TGTGCCAGCCGAATCGGTTCCGGCACAGATACGCAGTATTTT
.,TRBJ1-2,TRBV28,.,CASSLNRVDGYTF,TGTGCCAGCAGTTTAAACAGGGTAGATGGCTACACCTTC
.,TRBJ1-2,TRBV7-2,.,CASSLRQDHGYTF,TGTGCCAGCAGCCTGAGGCAGGACCATGGCTACACCTTC
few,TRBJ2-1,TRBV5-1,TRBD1,CASSLRGIEVDEQFF,TGCGCCAGCAGCCTCAGGGGGATAGAGGTCGATGAGCAGTTCTTC
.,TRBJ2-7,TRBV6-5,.,CASSQDTAYEQYF,TGTGCCAGCAGCCAGGACACAGCCTACGAGCAGTACTTC
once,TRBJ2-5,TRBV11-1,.,CASSPILVGGGETQYF,TGTGCCAGCAGCCCTATCCTTGTGGGAGGGGGAGAGACCCAGTACTTC
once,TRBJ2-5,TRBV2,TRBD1,CAGTGGGTETQYF,TGTGCCGGGACAGGGGGCGGTACAGAGACCCAGTACTTC